These 5 T cell receptor beta chains originate from one sample sequenced in a study of type 1 and type 2 diabetes patients. PCR was run on genomic DNA. The TCR beta CDR3 region was amplified using 30 forward and 13 reverse primers. TCRdb passed the multiplex PCR reads through MiXCR, listing each CDR3 protein once. The data contain around 300,000 distinct CDR3 sequences, around 47% of them singletons. Sequencing was performed on peripheral blood mononuclear cells (PBMCs). Every receptor here comes from a man younger than 35 with type 2 diabetes.

The chain has TRBV4-1 and TRBJ1-1, with D possibly being TRBD1 (5 bases). Trimming removed 1 base from V and 8 bases from J, with 11 bases in between. The CDR3 is 13 amino acids. Per the germline V gene, CDR1 is MGHRA and CDR2 is YSYEKL. The CDR3 is CASSQVGTTEAFF. The DNA for the CDR3 is TGCGCCAGCAGCCAAGTCGGGACCACCGAAGCTTTCTTT.

DNA for the CDR3: TGTGCCAGCGGGGCAGCGGGTTATTACGAGCAGTACTTC. Its translation is CASGAAGYYEQYF. The rearrangement links TRBV6-6 to TRBJ2-7; D might be TRBD2 (6 bases). The germline V and J ends were trimmed by 8 bases and 4 bases, with 15 bases remaining between them. CDR3 size: 13 residues. Germline-derived CDR1 and CDR2 are MNHNY and SVGAGI (reference sequence).

Ten or more counts support this clonotype. V gene TRBV2 combines with J gene TRBJ1-1; 7 positions match TRBD1. The CDR3 contains 13 residues. Germline V gives CDR1 SNHLY, CDR2 FYNNEI. V was clipped by 7 bases and J by 6 bases; unmatched bases: 8. The CDR3 nucleotides are TGTGCCAGCACACCTCAGGGGGTTGCTGAAGCTTTCTTT. Encoded protein: CASTPQGVAEAFF.

The CDR3 is CASSRASGGGYNEQFF. The CDR3 DNA reads as TGCGCCAGCAGCCGGGCTAGCGGGGGAGGATACAATGAGCAGTTCTTC. This chain connects TRBV4-3 to TRBJ2-1; TRBD2 matches 10 bases. The CDR3 sequence is 16 residues long. Germline V gene data show CDR1 as LGHNA and CDR2 as YSLEER. V lost 4 bases and J lost 4; bases outside the gene matches: 7.

This rearrangement joins TRBV5-1 to TRBJ2-2, with 7 bases aligning to TRBD2. Per germline, CDR1 SGHRS and CDR2 YFSETQ. V shed 0 bases, J shed 0 bases, and the junction held 5 bases outside the gene matches. The CDR3 is 17 residues long. CDR3 sequence: CASSLGSSGANTGELFF. CDR3 DNA: TGCGCCAGCAGCTTGGGGTCTAGCGGAGCGAACACCGGGGAGCTGTTTTTT.